The present T cell receptor beta chain was sequenced within a study of Graves' ophthalmopathy and Graves' hyperthyroidism. Background on the study: Hyperthyroidism qualified as stable when ophthalmopathy did not develop within 18 months of follow-up.

V trimming: 7 bases; J trimming: 5 bases; junction bases outside the gene matches: 3. The germline V gene has CDR1 SQVTM and CDR2 ANQGSEA. The CDR3 is 13 amino acids. Amplified material comprised TCR beta CDR3 regions derived from RNA transcripts. HTBI primers were employed in first-round RT-PCR, then a second-round multiplex PCR followed. TCRdb passed the multiplex PCR reads through MiXCR, listing each CDR3 protein once. The sample has 500,000 to 700,000 distinct CDR3 sequences; less than 45% are singletons. Exclusion covered patients with other autoimmune diseases or uncontrolled infections (as well as pregnancy or lactation). Patients were diagnosed from clinical symptoms, serum thyroxine, TRAb, thyroid ultrasound and orbital computed tomography.

The source is an adult man with Graves' hyperthyroidism. The chain couples TRBV29-1 to TRBJ2-5, with 14 bases that match TRBD2. The source material was peripheral blood or thyroid tissue (not recorded which). CDR3 region: CSAGLAGVETQYF. In DNA, the CDR3 is TGCAGCGCGGGACTAGCGGGAGTGGAGACCCAGTACTTC.